These 5 T cell receptor beta chains were all obtained from the same sample, sequenced in a study of PD-1 blockade in classical Hodgkin lymphoma. Brentuximab vedotin exposure varied among the patients, all of whom had relapsed after autologous stem cell transplantation. Some clones are missing from TCRdb's copy, which holds only in-frame ones; the method was immunoSEQ multiplex PCR. The sample shows tens of thousands of clones, almost 90% of them seen only once. This material consisted of peripheral blood mononuclear cells (PBMCs), taken at baseline. These receptor sequences come from a human donor with classical Hodgkin lymphoma.

V and J are TRBV7-9 and TRBJ2-5, with D possibly matching TRBD1 (6 bases). CDR3 length equals 14 residues. Trimming took 3 bases from V and 0 from J, leaving 8 bases between them. Germline assignment: CDR1 SEHNR and CDR2 FQNEAQ (reference sequence). The CDR3 nucleotides are TGTGCCAGCAGCTTGTACAGGGACCAAGAGACCCAGTACTTC. This codes for CASSLYRDQETQYF.

The CDR3 region is CASSQTGGNEQFF. The DNA for the CDR3 is TGTGCCAGCAGTCAGACAGGGGGGAATGAGCAGTTCTTC. This chain connects TRBV2 to TRBJ2-1, with 9 bases identical to TRBD1. V lost 5 bases to trimming and J lost 7 bases; unmatched junction nucleotides: 3. The CDR3 is 13 amino acids. Per germline, CDR1 SNHLY and CDR2 FYNNEI.

This clone was detected a few times. This chain uses TRBV6-1 with TRBJ2-3; 7 positions match TRBD2. Trimming removed 3 bases from V and 6 bases from J; junction bases left unmatched: 12. This CDR3 is built from 16 residues. The germline gives CDR1 MNHNS, CDR2 SASEGT. The CDR3 DNA sequence: TGTGCCAGCAGTGACGCGACTAGCCCCTCAACGGATACGCAGTATTTT. Translation gives CASSDATSPSTDTQYF.

The V gene is TRBV9, the J gene TRBJ1-4; D is unresolved. Trimming took 0 bases from V and 6 from J, leaving 12 bases between them. The CDR3 covers 15 residues. Per germline, CDR1 SGDLS and CDR2 YYNGEE. The CDR3, as DNA: TGTGCCAGCAGCGTAGGCTCCCTTATTGATGAAAAACTGTTTTTT. Translation: CASSVGSLIDEKLFF. Based on the CDR3 plus reference TRBV9 and TRBJ1-4, the full variable domain is DSGVTQTPKHLITATGQRVTLRCSPRSGDLSVYWYQQSLDQGLQFLIQYYNGEERAKGNILERFSAQQFPDLHSELNLSSLELGDSALYFCASSVGSLIDEKLFFGSGTQLSVL.

J is TRBJ2-6 and V is TRBV19; D possibly uses TRBD1 or TRBD2 (5 bases each). The CDR3 length is 16 residues. Trimming shortened V by 5 bases and J by 0 bases, and 11 bases separated the two germline ends. The germline CDR1 and CDR2 sequences are LNHDA and SQIVND (reference sequence). CDR3 region: CASSVREISGANVLTF. The CDR3 region has the DNA TGTGCCAGTAGTGTCAGGGAGATCTCTGGGGCCAACGTCCTGACTTTC.